Listed here is a single T cell receptor (beta chain). These data come from a study of blood T cell repertoires in COVID-19. On the study more broadly: PBMCs, B-cell-depleted T cells, or T cells provided the cDNA or gDNA that made up the material.

Participants were placed into cohorts based on the clinical history they reported. TCRdb keeps only in-frame clones here, not all; method: immunoSEQ multiplex PCR. Here the sample spans 200,000 to 250,000 clones, 88% being singletons. J lost 8 bases, V lost 4 bases, and 7 bases had no gene match. Germline V gives CDR1 SGHNT, CDR2 YYREEE (reference sequence). The CDR3 spans 15 residues. The sequenced material came from PBMCs or T cells enriched from blood (not recorded which). The clonotype originates from a woman in her 50s with acute COVID-19. V gene TRBV5-4 combines with J gene TRBJ2-1; 12 nucleotides align to TRBD2. CDR3 bases: TGTGCCAGCAGCGCGCTAGCGGGAGGGCCGGATGAGCAGTTCTTC. Protein product: CASSALAGGPDEQFF. The whole variable domain, remainder taken from reference TRBV5-4 and TRBJ2-1, is ETGVTQSPTHLIKTRGQQVTLRCSSQSGHNTVSWYQQALGQGPQFIFQYYREEENGRGNFPPRFSGLQFPNYSSELNVNALELDDSALYLCASSALAGGPDEQFFGPGTRLTVL.